The present entry profiles one TCR beta chain with its context. Antigen unknown. V shed 8 bases and J shed 3 bases, with 10 bases lying between them. CDR3 length: 13 amino acids. Germline CDR1 WSHSY, CDR2 SAAADI. This specimen belongs to a study of tumor-infiltrating lymphocytes in localized non-small cell lung cancer. Study at large: Tumor tissue and non-adjacent uninvolved lung came from each patient. Whole-study findings and limits: TCRbeta sequencing showed higher T cell infiltration in tumors than uninvolved lung. No link was found between tumor T-cell fraction and recurrence-free survival. Not all patients were TCR sequenced, owing to tissue quantity.

The repertoire was sequenced with immunoSEQ multiplex PCR; TCRdb's copy has only in-frame clones and lacks some. The top ten hold 6% to 9% of the sample, which has approximately 12,000 clones, 66% seen once. This TCR was recovered from a human donor with non-small cell lung cancer. The specimen was lung tumor tissue. The chain is built from TRBV10-2 and TRBJ2-2; D might be TRBD1 or TRBD2, each matching 5 bases. CDR3 amino acids: CASRDLYTGELFF. Here the CDR3 DNA reads TGCGCCAGCCGGGACCTATACACCGGGGAGCTGTTTTTT.